This T cell receptor beta chain was recovered during a study of blood T cell repertoires in COVID-19 (dated by TCRdb to the early 2020s). Concerning the study at large: Collaborator samples came from the United States, Italy and Spain and covered acute and convalescent phases of COVID-19. A freely available public database, intended as a resource for researchers studying the immune response to SARS-CoV-2, is where the repertoires were released. The samples were drawn from the first 160 participants of the ongoing ImmuneRACE study and from 1,200 or so subjects provided by 6 global collaborators. A de-identified subject ID, COVID-19 status, age in years and sex were almost always included in the sample metadata. The dataset comprised deeply sampled blood TCRbeta repertoires from subjects exposed to, actively infected with, or recovered from COVID-19. The prospective study material was composed of cDNA or gDNA derived from T cells, B-cell-depleted T cells, or PBMCs. Where available, HLA class I and class II types were taken from metadata supplied by the sample provider and were not determined by assay-based typing. Study-wide conclusions, independent of this receptor: Clinical and demographic metadata were provided uncurated, with the amount varying by source and participant.

Collaborating institutions collected whole blood in K2EDTA tubes following their own protocols. For TCRbeta analysis, collaborator samples were shipped as frozen whole blood, as isolated PBMCs, or as DNA extracted from either sample type. The CDR3 covers 13 residues, taking in both the cysteine and the phenylalanine. The read is trimmed to its CDR3 DNA, 39 bases read in frame from base 1. Trimming accounts for 6 bases at V and 6 bases at J, while the number of junction bases matched to no gene is 6. Sequences LNHNV (CDR1) and YYDKDF (CDR2) are obtained from the germline V gene (reference sequence). Note on this clone: Its antigen target is currently unknown. The input lacks base qualities; no much larger clone sits a single base away.

TCRbeta CDR3 regions were amplified from genomic DNA by means of the immunoSEQ Assay, a bias-controlled multiplex PCR. The original methods were these. Nucleated cell counts per sample were estimated from amplification of reference gene primers within the assay. Sequence reads were collapsed and filtered to measure the absolute abundance of every unique TCRbeta CDR3 rearrangement. For each sample, productive Simpson clonality was calculated by taking the square root of Simpson's diversity index across productive rearrangements. TCRdb obtained this table from immuneACCESS and retained in-frame rearrangements with V and J assigned. These tables miss some clones; where compared with another copy, unresolved V genes account for less than half of the shortfall, and the remainder is unexplained. V and J calls and clone size follow that table, whereas D and trimming were derived from the DNA. A total of about 92,000 clones appear in this sample, 91% of them only once. Jointly, the top ten make up about 1.7% of the sample.

The receptor chain draws on TRBV15 and TRBJ2-7, and TRBD1 aligns with 9 junction nucleotides. The origin of this receptor is a human donor with active COVID-19. The donor label of this sample is uncertain. Sequencing was performed on peripheral blood. Here is the DNA: TGTGCCACCAGTGCCGGGACAGGGTTCGAGCAGTACTTC. This yields the protein CATSAGTGFEQYF.